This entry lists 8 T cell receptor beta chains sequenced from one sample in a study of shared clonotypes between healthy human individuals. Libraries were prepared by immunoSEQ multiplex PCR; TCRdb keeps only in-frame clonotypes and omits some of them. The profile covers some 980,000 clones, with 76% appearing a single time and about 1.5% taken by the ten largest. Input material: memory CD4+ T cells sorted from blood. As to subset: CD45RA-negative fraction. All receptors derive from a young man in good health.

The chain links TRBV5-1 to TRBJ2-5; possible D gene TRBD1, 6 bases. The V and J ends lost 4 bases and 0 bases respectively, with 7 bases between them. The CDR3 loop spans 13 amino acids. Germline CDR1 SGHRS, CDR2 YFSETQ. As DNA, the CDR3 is TGCGCCAGCAGCCGGGACAACCAAGAGACCCAGTACTTC. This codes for CASSRDNQETQYF.

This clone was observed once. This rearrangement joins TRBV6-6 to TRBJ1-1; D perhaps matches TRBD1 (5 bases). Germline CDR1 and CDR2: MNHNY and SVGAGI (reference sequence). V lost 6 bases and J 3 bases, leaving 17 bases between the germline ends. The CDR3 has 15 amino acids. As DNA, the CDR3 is TGTGCCAGCAGGGATGGGCAGGGAATGCACACTGAAGCTTTCTTT. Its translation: CASRDGQGMHTEAFF.

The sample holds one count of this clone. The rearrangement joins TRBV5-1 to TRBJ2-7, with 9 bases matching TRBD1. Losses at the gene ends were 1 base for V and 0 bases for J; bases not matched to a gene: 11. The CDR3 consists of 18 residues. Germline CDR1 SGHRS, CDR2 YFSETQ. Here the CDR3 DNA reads TGCGCCAGCAGCTTGAAGGGACAGGGAAGTAGAAGCTCCTACGAGCAGTACTTC. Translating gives CASSLKGQGSRSSYEQYF.

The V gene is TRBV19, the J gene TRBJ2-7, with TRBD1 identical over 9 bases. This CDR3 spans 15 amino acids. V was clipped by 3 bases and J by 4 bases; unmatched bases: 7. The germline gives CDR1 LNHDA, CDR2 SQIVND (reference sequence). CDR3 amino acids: CASSIGGQGRYEQYF. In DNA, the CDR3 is TGTGCCAGTAGTATTGGAGGACAGGGGAGATACGAGCAGTACTTC.

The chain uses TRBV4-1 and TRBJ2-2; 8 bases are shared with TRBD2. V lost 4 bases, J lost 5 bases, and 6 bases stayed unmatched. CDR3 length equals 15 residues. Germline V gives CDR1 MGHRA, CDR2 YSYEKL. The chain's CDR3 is CASSPRGATTGELFF. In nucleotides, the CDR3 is TGCGCCAGCAGCCCGCGGGGGGCAACGACCGGGGAGCTGTTTTTT.

The CDR3 DNA sequence: TGTGCCAGCAGTTACAAAACGGGTTACAATGAGCAGTTCTTC. Translated: CASSYKTGYNEQFF. The chain couples TRBV27 to TRBJ2-1; D remains unclear. V lost 4 bases and J 4 bases, leaving 11 bases between the germline ends. The CDR3 totals 14 residues. Per germline, CDR1 MNHEY and CDR2 SMNVEV (reference sequence).

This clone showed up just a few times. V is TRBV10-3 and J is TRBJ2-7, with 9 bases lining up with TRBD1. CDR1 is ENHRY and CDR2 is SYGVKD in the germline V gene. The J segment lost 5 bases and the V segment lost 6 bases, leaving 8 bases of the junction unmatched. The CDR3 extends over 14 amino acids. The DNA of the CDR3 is TGTGCCATCAGGGGACAGGGCACCTTTGACGAGCAGTACTTC. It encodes CAIRGQGTFDEQYF.

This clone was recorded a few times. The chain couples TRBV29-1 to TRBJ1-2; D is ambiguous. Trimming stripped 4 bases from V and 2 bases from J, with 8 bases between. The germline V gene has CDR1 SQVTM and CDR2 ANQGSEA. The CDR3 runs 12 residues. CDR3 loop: CSVVTANYGYTF. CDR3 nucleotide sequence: TGCAGCGTTGTTACAGCAAACTATGGCTACACCTTC. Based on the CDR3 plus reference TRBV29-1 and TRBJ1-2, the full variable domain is SAVISQKPSRDICQRGTSLTIQCQVDSQVTMMFWYRQQPGQSLTLIATANQGSEATYESGFVIDKFPISRPNLTFSTLTVSNMSPEDSSIYLCSVVTANYGYTFGSGTRLTVV.